This TCR beta chain was sequenced during a study of early T cells in non-severe SARS-CoV-2 infection. Study as a whole: The input, bulk RNA from unsorted whole blood, was sequenced, and chains were unpaired. Study outcomes and limitations: VDJdb matching skewed toward anti-spike CD8 responses, missing private and CD4 specificities.

The V end lost 6 bases, the J end lost 4 bases, and 19 bases lay between the germline ends. This CDR3 has 17 residues. This clonotype appeared many times. The antigen is undetermined. Molecules of cDNA were individually given unique molecular identifiers that were attached to them. TCRdb passed the 5' RACE reads through MiXCR, listing each CDR3 protein once. The sample includes about 43,000 distinct CDR3 sequences, about 11% of them seen just once. The source of this sequence is an adult who was a healthcare worker with PCR-confirmed SARS-CoV-2 infection or an uninfected control (not recorded which). Sequencing used whole blood. The chain uses TRBV12-3 or TRBV12-4 and TRBJ2-6; no clear D gene. CDR3: CASSSRAGGRGANVLTF. CDR3 in DNA: TGTGCCAGCAGCTCCCGGGCAGGCGGACGAGGGGCCAACGTCCTGACTTTC.